This T cell receptor (beta chain) comes out of a study of cytomegalovirus exposure and HLA in healthy donors (TCRdb year 2017). General notes on the study: A later analysis indicated that the roughly 130 validation repertoires were generated on the platform also employed for the roughly 730 repertoires of the first cohort. The study aimed to test whether cataloging public T cell receptors could reveal signatures of past pathogen exposure. In addition to the first cohort of approximately 670 subjects, a separate validation cohort of 130 or so different subjects was used. High-throughput TCR immunosequencing, statistical association of individual TCRs with disease status, and machine learning were combined to predict cytomegalovirus infection status. The study at large found these results: It was suggested by the authors that the approach could potentially be generalized to other disease states and immunological phenotypes. A few of the identified cytomegalovirus-associated TCR beta chains were confirmed in vitro to be specific for cytomegalovirus antigens. While some public TCRs were present in many individuals, most TCR sequences turned up only very rarely across donors. The study gave a list of roughly 150 TCR beta chains associated with cytomegalovirus. In both the original and validation cohorts, the classifier was reported to diagnose cytomegalovirus status with high specificity and sensitivity. Subsequent analysis determined that TCRs grouped into clusters in the first cohort also showed a tendency toward co-occurrence across the 90 to 150 validation repertoires, and 85% to 95% of cluster scores exceeded 0. A later analysis had no HLA typing for the validation cohort, so co-occurrence there was scored across all 120 or so repertoires.

Donors formed part of the validation cohort, which comprised approximately 130 subjects and was distinct from the first cohort of under 800 subjects. Library preparation used the immunoSEQ multiplex PCR assay. Per the original workflow: A statistical classification framework was developed to diagnose cytomegalovirus status using the catalog of TCR beta chain sequences. TCRdb stores this immuneACCESS table with in-frame sequences only. Part of the clones is absent; in the studies checked, under half of the shortfall reflects unresolved V genes, and no reason is known for the rest. That table gives V, J and clone size, and the DNA gave D and trimming. This sample has 150,000 to 200,000 clones in its table, and about 82% of those were observed once. The ten largest clonotypes hold more than 1.1% of the sample. The CDR3 holds 15 amino acids from the cysteine to the phenylalanine. Only the CDR3 region is kept as DNA, spanning 45 bases read in frame from base 1. The germline V and J ends show losses of 1 base and 4 bases respectively, and no gene match explains 3 bases of the junction. CDR1 SGHTA and CDR2 FQGNSA are derived from the germline V gene.

This clone was seen a handful of times. Its antigen remains undetermined. Base qualities are not at hand, and no much larger clone is one base apart. The TCR comes from a woman aged 18-29 years in good health and CMV-seronegative. Material for sequencing was PBMCs. The chain is encoded by TRBV7-2 joined to TRBJ1-3, and 8 junction bases match TRBD1. The CDR3 reads CASSLGTGKGNTIYF. The base sequence is TGTGCCAGCAGCTTAGGGACAGGGAAGGGAAACACCATATATTTT.